A single sample is the source of the 2 T cell receptor beta chains below, sequenced in a study of blood T cell repertoires in COVID-19 (dated by TCRdb to 2019 to 2021). Preparation of the library involved the immunoSEQ multiplex PCR assay. TCRdb obtained this table from immuneACCESS and retained in-frame rearrangements with V and J assigned. These tables miss some clones; where compared with another copy, unresolved V genes account for less than half of the shortfall, and the remainder is unexplained. This sample holds more than 200,000 clones; around 90% were observed only once. About 6% of the sample rests with the top ten. Sequenced material: PBMCs or T cells enriched from blood (not recorded which). The receptors here all came from a woman aged 30 to 39 with acute COVID-19.

The J gene is TRBJ1-3, the V gene TRBV4-1; weak D call: TRBD1 (6 bases). Per germline, CDR1 MGHRA and CDR2 YSYEKL. Trimming shortened V by 1 base and J by 0 bases, and 13 bases separated the two germline ends. CDR3 length: 17 amino acids. CDR3 DNA sequence: TGCGCCAGCAGCCAAGCTGCGCAGGGGAGCTCTGGAAACACCATATATTTT. It translates to CASSQAAQGSSGNTIYF.

This clone was seen many times. This chain connects TRBV11-2 to TRBJ2-2, with D perhaps matching TRBD1 (5 bases). The CDR3 consists of 14 residues. With 4 bases removed from V and 3 bases from J, the gap between germline ends came to 9 bases. CDR1 and CDR2 (germline): SGHAT, FQNNGV. CDR3 amino acids: CASSSQGYTGELFF. The CDR3 DNA follows: TGTGCCAGCAGCTCCCAGGGATACACCGGGGAGCTGTTTTTT.